This T cell receptor beta chain is drawn from a study of a mutant IDH1 vaccine in newly diagnosed glioma. Data came from immunoSEQ multiplex PCR; TCRdb stores just in-frame clones and leaves some out. The sample consists of 55,000 to 70,000 clones, about nine tenths of them appearing once. Time point: week 11, during vaccination. Vaccine doses each comprised 300 ug of mutant IDH1 20-mer peptide, with topical imiquimod. The ends were cut back, 6 bases at V and 0 bases at J, with 22 bases in the middle. From germline, CDR1 is LNHDA and CDR2 SQIVND (reference sequence). CDR3 length: 18 amino acids. With respect to this clone: The antigen is not known.

The rearrangement joins TRBV19 to TRBJ2-3, with D maybe TRBD1 (5 bases). The sequencing here drew on PBMCs, taken from a glioma patient whose treatment included an IDH1 peptide vaccine. The receptor was derived from a man between 40 and 49 years old with glioma. The CDR3 bases are TGTGCCAGTAGCCCAGGGCCTGGCAGGACCCCTAGCACAGATACGCAGTATTTT. As protein: CASSPGPGRTPSTDTQYF.